A selection of T cell receptor beta chains follows, all from one sample in a study of cytomegalovirus exposure and HLA in healthy donors. The protocol was immunoSEQ multiplex PCR, while the TCRdb copy is restricted to in-frame clones and leaves out a portion. Here the sample spans about 58,000 clones, about 88% being singletons. Sequencing was carried out using PBMCs. The origin of the receptors is a man between 18 and 35 years old in good health and CMV-seronegative. The CDR3 runs from the conserved cysteine through the conserved F or W. Fields, in order: CDR3 protein, J gene, V gene.

CDR3 protein: CASSFYGFASYEQYF; J gene: TRBJ2-7; V gene: TRBV28
CDR3 protein: CASRPGGRYEQYF; J gene: TRBJ2-7; V gene: TRBV27
CDR3 protein: CASSLGPGEPQHF; J gene: TRBJ1-5; V gene: TRBV13
CDR3 protein: CASSPNWAGDTQYF; J gene: TRBJ2-3; V gene: TRBV7-3
CDR3 protein: CASSLGQGFYEQYF; J gene: TRBJ2-7; V gene: TRBV11-2
CDR3 protein: CASSLFFWGIRDSLYGYTF; J gene: TRBJ1-2; V gene: TRBV28
CDR3 protein: CASSSPQGTGELFF; J gene: TRBJ2-2; V gene: TRBV28
CDR3 protein: CASSSRLAGGPLEQFF; J gene: TRBJ2-1; V gene: TRBV11-3
CDR3 protein: CASSLPGQGVVGYTF; J gene: TRBJ1-2; V gene: TRBV5-6
CDR3 protein: CASSQTANTEAFF; J gene: TRBJ1-1; V gene: TRBV7-9
CDR3 protein: CASSGKLGQSYEQYF; J gene: TRBJ2-7; V gene: TRBV2
CDR3 protein: CASRVGGYEQYF; J gene: TRBJ2-7; V gene: TRBV2
CDR3 protein: CASSLAVGAGYEQYF; J gene: TRBJ2-7; V gene: TRBV7-2
CDR3 protein: CASSHPRTVYEQYF; J gene: TRBJ2-7; V gene: TRBV4-1
CDR3 protein: CASRWGPTSTYEQYF; J gene: TRBJ2-7; V gene: TRBV4-2
CDR3 protein: CASSTPSGSKNNEQFF; J gene: TRBJ2-1; V gene: TRBV11-2
CDR3 protein: CASSSPGLNTEAFF; J gene: TRBJ1-1; V gene: TRBV5-5
CDR3 protein: CASARDRGNEQFF; J gene: TRBJ2-1; V gene: TRBV6-1
CDR3 protein: CASRGQENTEAFF; J gene: TRBJ1-1; V gene: TRBV2
CDR3 protein: CAISESGRDSNEKLFF; J gene: TRBJ1-4; V gene: TRBV10-3
CDR3 protein: CASRLGAAGTYEQYF; J gene: TRBJ2-7; V gene: TRBV7-8
CDR3 protein: CASSEHLAVGTDTQYF; J gene: TRBJ2-3; V gene: TRBV25-1
CDR3 protein: CASSFSRLTSTDTQYF; J gene: TRBJ2-3; V gene: TRBV6-5
CDR3 protein: CASRKSGQGAETQYF; J gene: TRBJ2-5; V gene: TRBV6-1
CDR3 protein: CASSQDSGHPLNEQFF; J gene: TRBJ2-1; V gene: TRBV4-1
CDR3 protein: CASSRGGSGNTIYF; J gene: TRBJ1-3; V gene: TRBV28
CDR3 protein: CASSLRLAGANEQFF; J gene: TRBJ2-1; V gene: TRBV11-2
CDR3 protein: CASSLVSTDTQYF; J gene: TRBJ2-3; V gene: TRBV27
CDR3 protein: CAIRVAGADSSYNEQFF; J gene: TRBJ2-1; V gene: TRBV10-3
CDR3 protein: CASSPTSGTGGFF; J gene: TRBJ2-1; V gene: TRBV28
CDR3 protein: CASSFSGELFF; J gene: TRBJ2-2; V gene: TRBV27
CDR3 protein: CASSLWETYNEQFF; J gene: TRBJ2-1; V gene: TRBV7-8
CDR3 protein: CASGGTGVYEQYF; J gene: TRBJ2-7; V gene: TRBV27
CDR3 protein: CASSFGGGATDTQYF; J gene: TRBJ2-3; V gene: TRBV27
CDR3 protein: CASSQELTGGRDTQYF; J gene: TRBJ2-3; V gene: TRBV4-3
CDR3 protein: CASRGLAARNNEQFF; J gene: TRBJ2-1; V gene: TRBV2
CDR3 protein: CASRSDLWGETQYF; J gene: TRBJ2-5; V gene: TRBV6-5
CDR3 protein: CASSLRTGGYNEQFF; J gene: TRBJ2-1; V gene: TRBV7-3
CDR3 protein: CSGQGNYEQYF; J gene: TRBJ2-7; V gene: TRBV20-1
CDR3 protein: CASSSRDTGYGYTF; J gene: TRBJ1-2; V gene: TRBV7-9
CDR3 protein: CASSTGDQPQHF; J gene: TRBJ1-5; V gene: TRBV4-1
CDR3 protein: CASSSSLDRVDF; J gene: TRBJ2-7; V gene: TRBV28
CDR3 protein: CASSSDSLAQVDTQYF; J gene: TRBJ2-3; V gene: TRBV27
CDR3 protein: CASSQDVREMSTDTQYF; J gene: TRBJ2-3; V gene: TRBV4-2
CDR3 protein: CASSQGQGPETQYF; J gene: TRBJ2-5; V gene: TRBV4-3
CDR3 protein: CAPYRGTGELFF; J gene: TRBJ2-2; V gene: TRBV10-3
CDR3 protein: CASSLEVTGHSYNEQFF; J gene: TRBJ2-1; V gene: TRBV5-4
CDR3 protein: CASRDFGSHEQYF; J gene: TRBJ2-7; V gene: TRBV19
CDR3 protein: CASSQGQGYGYTF; J gene: TRBJ1-2; V gene: TRBV7-8
CDR3 protein: CASTEGPNWEETQYF; J gene: TRBJ2-5; V gene: TRBV7-9
CDR3 protein: CASSKASSGNYEQYF; J gene: TRBJ2-7; V gene: TRBV21-1
CDR3 protein: CASSFPGPALETQYF; J gene: TRBJ2-5; V gene: TRBV28
CDR3 protein: CASRFDRGRTGELFF; J gene: TRBJ2-2; V gene: TRBV7-2
CDR3 protein: CASSLAETQYF; J gene: TRBJ2-5; V gene: TRBV28
CDR3 protein: CASSPTGGQYEQYF; J gene: TRBJ2-7; V gene: TRBV11-2
CDR3 protein: CASSTTGGELFF; J gene: TRBJ2-2; V gene: TRBV27
CDR3 protein: CASSLSEGSPYNEQFF; J gene: TRBJ2-1; V gene: TRBV27